This TCR beta chain was identified in a study of T cell changes during pregnancy in multiple sclerosis. Sequenced by immunoSEQ multiplex PCR; TCRdb stores in-frame clones only, minus some. The table lists about 100,000 clones, 92% of them singletons. The trim removed 7 bases at V and 2 bases at J, leaving 9 bases unmatched. This CDR3 spans 15 amino acids. Germline CDR1 MNHNY, CDR2 SVGAGI (reference sequence). The chain joins TRBV6-6 to TRBJ2-7; TRBD1 matches 9 bases. This clonotype originated in a female donor with multiple sclerosis, enrolled in a pregnancy study. The sequencing used peripheral blood, collected after pregnancy. This chain's CDR3 is CASKGGQGSTYEQYF. The DNA of the CDR3 is TGTGCCAGCAAGGGGGGACAGGGCTCTACCTACGAGCAGTACTTC.